The T cell receptor beta chain described here comes from a study of cytomegalovirus exposure and HLA in healthy donors (TCRdb year 2017). Concerning the study at large: An earlier analysis of around 600 of the donors reported roughly 300 Gb of sequence data and more than 90 million unique TCR beta sequences from 190 million or so T cells. Roughly 5 DR-DQ haplotypes were treated as single units for association and clustering because of strong linkage in the cohort. Rather than drawing on any new phenotypic data, the later analysis identified candidate immune exposures from TCR beta sequences and the way those sequences occurred across donors. To study patterns of TCR occurrence, a later analysis re-analyzed previously published TCR beta repertoires from several hundred donors and added high-resolution HLA genotyping. Alongside the repertoire data, information on donor age, sex, ethnicity and CMV serostatus was compiled. The aim of the study was to test whether cataloging public T cell receptors could identify signatures of past pathogen exposure. To decide whether each TCR beta V gene segment behaved as functional or pseudogenic, an earlier analysis of 587 of the donors relied on high-throughput TCR beta sequencing. Every repertoire in the discovery cohort had been generated on one and the same sequencing platform. High-throughput TCR immunosequencing, statistical association of individual TCRs with disease status, and machine learning were combined to predict cytomegalovirus infection status. Both class I and class II loci were covered by HLA typing, at four-digit resolution. Genome-wide SNP genotypes for about 65% of the 666 donors were used in a later genetic analysis, which treated that subset as a discovery cohort. Using immunosequencing, the study profiled T cell repertoires from approximately 700 subjects and related those repertoires to cytomegalovirus serostatus. About 300 gigabases of sequencing data and 70 million to 85 million unique TCR sequences were included in an early release covering several hundred HLA-typed donors. Among 398 genotyped donors of the cohort, an average of approximately 250,000 unique TCR beta nucleotide sequences were sequenced per donor, roughly 20% of them non-productive. The number of typed donors differed by locus: roughly 629-630 for A, B, C, DRB1 and DQB1; 522 for DQA1; over 600 for DPA1; and about 470 for DPB1. In addition to the first cohort of 650 to 750 subjects, a separate validation cohort of approximately 130 different subjects was used. Of the roughly 390 genotyped donors, 65% to 90% were placed in the genetic ancestry cluster associated with self-reported Caucasian donors.

Paper-wide results and their limitations: A few of the identified cytomegalovirus-associated TCR beta chains were confirmed in vitro to be specific for cytomegalovirus antigens. In a later analysis, 16,951 TCR beta sequences were associated with specific HLA alleles at a false discovery rate of 0.05. Several of the top co-occurrence clusters appeared to be linked to parvovirus B19, influenza, CMV and Epstein-Barr virus, according to a later analysis. Because HLA typing was unavailable for some donors at each locus, only the typed subset was used in association tests. Around 16 rarely observed V segments, including chromosome 9 orphons, were excluded from the earlier analysis of some 590 of the donors because counts were too low. While some public TCRs were present in many individuals, most TCR sequences turned up only very rarely across donors. The 87-base-pair reads could not distinguish some IMGT-functional V segments, including TRBV6-2 and TRBV6-3, so those segments were excluded. In a later analysis, the rate of TCR association differed among HLA loci, with DRB1 alleles having the most associated TCRs and HLA-C alleles having the fewest. The cohort was sequenced for TCR beta chains only, and without alpha or paired-chain data the features that could be detected were limited. Broadly in line with IMGT annotations, most TCR beta V segments showed up in productive rearrangements about 87% or about 30% of the time in an earlier analysis of several hundred of the donors. Correlated functional status among segregating V segments might reflect linkage disequilibrium, but an unknown experimental factor could not be ruled out. Cytomegalovirus status was reported to be diagnosed by the classifier with high specificity and sensitivity in both the original and validation cohorts. A further reported finding was that TCR beta sequences accurately predicted the HLA-A and HLA-B alleles for most subjects in the first cohort. The study gave a list of more than 150 TCR beta chains associated with cytomegalovirus. The authors suggested that the approach could potentially be extended to other disease states and immunological phenotypes. A later genetic analysis associated a missense DCLRE1C variant with V-gene and J-gene trimming of TCR beta chains, and an independent cohort replicated the association. The only immune exposure information available for the cohort was CMV serostatus. According to a later analysis, most CMV-associated TCR beta chains appeared to be HLA-restricted, and the HLA associations seemed to be driven largely by CMV exposure. When HLA alleles, especially DR and DQ, strongly co-occurred, attributing TCR associations to individual alleles was difficult. Presence/absence analyses assumed roughly uniform sequencing depth across donors, an assumption that may not hold. Compared with the 666-donor mean, donors in an Asian-associated ancestry cluster had fewer N-insertions in productive TCRs, according to a later genetic analysis. A later analysis found that HLA-associated TCR beta chains were more clonally expanded and had lower generation probabilities than equally common non-associated chains. A group of highly shared sequence variants was considered likely to be a technical artifact of the sequencing pipeline.

Looking up the germline V gene yields CDR1 KGHSH and CDR2 LQKENI. From the cysteine up to the phenylalanine, the CDR3 has a length of 14 residues. CDR3 DNA only is kept here, 42 bases in frame from base 1. For this chain, trimming is 5 bases at the V end and 0 bases at the J end, and the number of junction bases without a gene match is 3. The cohort was made up of around 720 healthy bone marrow donors. At the time of sampling, all cohort members were nominally healthy, though unrecorded immune exposures were likely present. The donor was CMV seronegative and belonged to the group of 352 seronegative cohort members. Every donor gave a peripheral blood sample, and the peripheral blood mononuclear cells from that sample were used for TCR beta sequencing. The Qiagen DNeasy Blood Extraction Kit was used to extract genomic DNA from the blood cell samples. Concerning this clone: Its antigen has not been determined. One base away there is no much larger clone; base qualities are not given.

The receptor library was made with the immunoSEQ multiplex PCR assay. For the multiplex PCR, a mixture combining 60 forward primers for TCR Vbeta segments and 13 reverse primers for TCR Jbeta segments was used. The CDR3 region of rearranged TCR beta genes was amplified from genomic DNA with a multiplex PCR assay. Amplified TCR beta libraries were sequenced as 87-base-pair reads on the Illumina HiSeq System. Per the authors' processing: A later analysis counted approximately 84 million unique TCR beta chains across the 666 repertoires, and some 11 million of these chains were shared by at least two donors. Raw reads were error-corrected and collapsed into unique sequences by a nearest-neighbor algorithm in which closely related sequences were merged to remove PCR and sequencing errors. Alignment of CDR3 sequences to IMGT reference sequences was used to assign V, D and J gene segments. Each retained sequence needed at least a six-nucleotide match to both a V gene segment and a J gene segment. Rearrangements were called productive when the CDR3 lacked stop codons and stayed in frame with V and J; all others were non-productive. CDR3 was defined according to IMGT convention as the region running from the second conserved V-encoded cysteine to the conserved J-encoded phenylalanine. The earlier analysis of 587 of the donors excluded sequences that lacked an unambiguous match to a single V gene segment. An earlier analysis of fewer than 750 of the donors called V segments functional above 56.7% productive rearrangements and segregating when the between-donor standard deviation exceeded 5%. A statistical classification framework was developed to diagnose cytomegalovirus status using the catalog of TCR beta chain sequences. A later analysis assigned V and J genes by comparing TCR nucleotide sequences with IMGT/GENE-DB human TR gene sequences. The TCRdist pipeline was used in a later analysis to assign CDR3 sequences and most-parsimonious VDJ recombination scenarios. In a later analysis, each TCR beta chain was defined by its CDR3 amino acid sequence together with its V-gene family, and reads without a unique V-gene family were excluded. As a way to deal with suspected cross-contamination and a sequencing artifact, a later analysis dropped over 550 nucleotide sequences that were highly shared and had low generation probability. For each public chain, a later analysis derived a clonal expansion index from normalized ranks of inferred template counts within each repertoire. In a later analysis, generation probabilities were computed with a VDJ recombination model fitted to out-of-frame rearrangements, and the resulting probabilities were checked against IGoR. In a later analysis, hypergeometric tests were used to score TCR-TCR, TCR-HLA and TCR-CMV co-occurrence, with a repertoire-size bias correction applied to TCR pairs. In a later analysis, false discovery rates were estimated by permuting HLA or CMV assignments 20 times. In a later analysis, co-occurring TCRs were grouped using DBSCAN, with TCRdist sequence similarity added in when clustering inside HLA-allele-positive subsets. Co-occurrence clustering excluded repertoires with fewer than 30,000 or more than 120,000 public chains, plus five with anomalous nucleotide sharing. The table was pulled from immuneACCESS by TCRdb, which kept in-frame rearrangements only. Such tables lose some clones; where checked, under half of the loss comes from unresolved V genes, and the rest has no known cause. V, J and clone size are those of that table, while D and trimming were read from the DNA. For this sample the table gives approximately 150,000 clones, of which about 74% were detected only once. In total, the top ten clones hold 2.5% to 3.5% of the sample.

Sequenced material: PBMCs. Recombination joined TRBV18 with TRBJ2-5; 7 bases in the middle match TRBD1. The TCR sequence derives from a male donor in good health and CMV-seronegative. CDR3 loop: CASSRGTDQETQYF. Here is the DNA: TGTGCCAGCTCAAGGGGGACAGACCAAGAGACCCAGTACTTC.